The clone carrying this T cell receptor beta chain ranks as medium-sized. The antigen is not known. Libraries were prepared by immunoSEQ multiplex PCR; TCRdb keeps only in-frame clonotypes and omits some of them. The repertoire includes some 17,000 clones, over 55% of them detected once, and 24% sits in the top ten. The entry originates in a study of OX40 agonist ivuxolimab in advanced cancers. Study context: Every 2 weeks, patients received ivuxolimab intravenously, dosed at 0.01 to 10 mg/kg.

This CDR3 comprises 16 residues. In germline, CDR1 is SEHNR, CDR2 FQNEAQ (reference sequence). Deletions cut 5 bases from V and 7 bases from J, with 21 bases between. Broader study findings: Fewer expanded clones were found on average in CD4+ than in CD8+ T cells. It was also the case that some nonresponders had low normalized T-cell clonal expansion.

The rearrangement links TRBV7-9 to TRBJ2-1; D not resolved. This sample comprised CD4+ or CD8+ T cells sorted from blood, obtained in a trial of the OX40 agonist ivuxolimab. This clonotype was obtained from an adult with an advanced solid tumor such as melanoma, head and neck, liver or kidney cancer. The CDR3, as DNA: TGTGCCAGCAGCCAATACCCAGCGTGGGGATTAAATGAGCAGTTCTTC. Its translation: CASSQYPAWGLNEQFF.